Presented here are 14 T cell receptor beta chains from one specimen sequenced in a study of regulatory T cells in long-lasting Graves disease. Time point meaning: newly diagnosed GD, antithyroid drugs for less than 3 months. PBMC RNA was the source of the TCR library. Arm-PCR of CDR3 regions and iRepertoire HTBI primers were the basis on which TCR beta libraries were built. A single record per CDR3 protein comes from TCRdb applying MiXCR to the multiplex PCR reads. The sample records 450,000 to 600,000 distinct CDR3 sequences, 13% being singletons. The sample was also reused in another study, on T cells in Graves' hyperthyroidism and ophthalmopathy.

Here the sequenced sample was peripheral blood mononuclear cells (PBMCs), taken at new diagnosis, from a patient treated with antithyroid drugs. The receptors originated from a man aged 25 to 40 with Graves disease.

This clonotype was found many times. V usage is TRBV2 and J usage is TRBJ2-3, with D maybe TRBD2 (5 bases). The V end was cut by 9 bases, the J end by 3 bases, with 16 bases between. This CDR3 is built from 14 residues. The germline V gene encodes CDR1 SNHLY and CDR2 FYNNEI. CDR3 loop: CASLPTEGTDTQYF. Written as DNA, the CDR3 is TGTGCCAGTTTACCTACCGAGGGAACAGATACGCAGTATTTT.

This clonotype was seen many times. V and J are TRBV20-1 and TRBJ2-7, with a tentative D call TRBD1 (6 bases). Germline V gene lookup returns CDR1 DFQATT and CDR2 SNEGSKA (reference sequence). V gave up 4 bases and J gave up 4 bases, with 14 bases separating them. CDR3 length: 13 amino acids. CDR3 nucleotides: TGCAGTGCTAATTCCGGGACAACTTACGAGCAGTACTTC. Protein sequence: CSANSGTTYEQYF.

As DNA, the CDR3 is TGTGCCAGCAGCGTAGATAGTGCCTCCTACAATGAGCAGTTCTTC. Amino acids: CASSVDSASYNEQFF. The gene calls are TRBV9 and TRBJ2-1; D ambiguous. CDR3 length: 15 residues. Between the trimmed V and J ends, which lost 0 bases and 0 bases, there was a span of 7 bases. Germline loops: CDR1 SGDLS, CDR2 YYNGEE.

This clonotype was recorded at least ten times. The chain has TRBV11-2 and TRBJ2-7, with TRBD1 matching over 7 bases. Per germline, CDR1 SGHAT and CDR2 FQNNGV. V gave up 5 bases and J gave up 2 bases; unmatched junction bases: 3. The CDR3 sequence is 13 residues long. The CDR3 DNA reads TGTGCCAGCAGCCAGGGACAGCCCTACGAGCAGTACTTC. This codes for CASSQGQPYEQYF.

V is TRBV10-3 and J is TRBJ1-2, with D unclear. V dropped 0 bases and J dropped 0 bases, with 14 bases sitting between them. Germline V lookup: CDR1 ENHRY, CDR2 SYGVKD. There are 17 residues in the CDR3. The CDR3 is CAISESFRTQSNYGYTF. The DNA for the CDR3 is TGTGCCATCAGTGAGTCTTTTAGGACCCAGTCTAACTATGGCTACACCTTC.

Concerning this clonotype: A single base separates this from a much larger clone, so it may be a read error. Likely a read error: the CDR3 ends without its conserved phenylalanine or tryptophan. V usage is TRBV19 and J usage is TRBJ1-2; TRBD1 matches at 9 bases. The germline V gene has CDR1 LNHDA and CDR2 SQIVND (reference sequence). The CDR3 is 14 amino acids. V lost 10 bases, J lost 4 bases, and 10 bases stayed unmatched. CDR3 bases: TGTGCCACCAGAGGGACAGGGTCGAGCTATGGCTACACCCTC. Translated, it gives CATRGTGSSYGYTL.

This clonotype was counted at least ten times. The chain combines TRBV29-1 with TRBJ2-5, with D unclear. In germline, CDR1 is SQVTM, CDR2 ANQGSEA. The ends were cut back, 7 bases at V and 3 bases at J, with 12 bases in the middle. The length of the CDR3 is 12 residues. The CDR3 reads CSAGPSEETQYF. The CDR3 coding sequence is TGCAGCGCCGGGCCGTCCGAAGAGACCCAGTACTTC.

This clonotype was seen many times. This sequence may be a read error, since a much larger clone differs from it by one base. The V call is TRBV12-3 or TRBV12-4, the J call TRBJ2-3; D is ambiguous. V lost 5 bases and J 0 bases, leaving 9 bases between the germline ends. The CDR3 is 14 amino acids. The CDR3 sequence: CASSLSPSTDTQYF. DNA for the CDR3: TGTGCCAGCAGTCTTTCCCCCAGCACAGATACGCAGTATTTT.

This clonotype has at least ten counts. The J gene is TRBJ2-1, the V gene TRBV12-3 or TRBV12-4, with 8 bases that match TRBD2. The CDR3 length is 16 residues. Trimming removed 6 bases from V and 9 bases from J; junction bases left unmatched: 16. The CDR3 DNA sequence: TGTGCCAGCAGCCATGGACTAAGCGGGAGACTGGTTGAGCAGTTCTTC. Translating it yields CASSHGLSGRLVEQFF.

This clonotype occurred many times. The rearrangement links TRBV20-1 to TRBJ1-5; a weak D match, TRBD1 (5 bases). The germline V and J ends were trimmed by 3 bases and 7 bases, with 13 bases remaining between them. Germline V CDR1 and CDR2: DFQATT, SNEGSKA (reference sequence). The CDR3 sequence is 13 residues long. The CDR3 nucleotides read TGCAGTGCTAGCAGAGGGGTGGGACAGCCCCAGCATTTT. This gives the protein CSASRGVGQPQHF.

The sample holds a few counts of this clonotype. This chain joins TRBV7-9 and TRBJ2-5; 8 nucleotides match TRBD1. The CDR3 has 14 amino acids. The trim removed 8 bases at V and 3 bases at J, leaving 8 bases unmatched. Germline CDR1 reads SEHNR; CDR2 reads FQNEAQ (reference sequence). CDR3 DNA: TGTGCCAGCCGCCCAGGACAGGGAGAAGAGACCCAGTACTTC. This encodes CASRPGQGEETQYF.

This clonotype was seen a few times. This sequence joins TRBV6-1 and TRBJ2-1; D possibly corresponds to TRBD2 (6 bases). The V end was cut by 7 bases, the J end by 4 bases, with 17 bases between. This CDR3 is 15 amino acids long. CDR1 and CDR2 (germline): MNHNS, SASEGT. CDR3 nucleotides: TGTGCCAGCACACGACGGGACTCCTCATACAATGAGCAGTTCTTC. Translating gives CASTRRDSSYNEQFF.

This clonotype was recorded many times. The chain links TRBV3-1 to TRBJ2-7; 13 bases fit TRBD2. The V segment lost 4 bases and the J segment 3 bases; nucleotides outside the gene matches: 3. This CDR3 has 15 amino acids. Germline V gene lookup returns CDR1 LGHDT and CDR2 YNNKEL (reference sequence). The CDR3: CASSPGTSGVYEQYF. The CDR3 DNA reads TGTGCCAGCAGCCCCGGGACTAGCGGGGTCTACGAGCAGTACTTC.

Worth noting for this clonotype: A read error is possible here, since a much larger clone lies one base away. The CDR3 end shows no conserved phenylalanine or tryptophan, and so a read error is likely. The chain has TRBV2 and TRBJ2-7; 9 bases fit TRBD2. This CDR3 is 12 amino acids long. V shed 10 bases, J shed 1 base, and the junction held 2 bases outside the gene matches. CDR1 is SNHLY and CDR2 is FYNNEI in the germline V gene. The CDR3 sequence: CATLAGSYEQYL. The CDR3 DNA follows: TGTGCCACCCTAGCGGGATCCTACGAGCAGTACCTC.